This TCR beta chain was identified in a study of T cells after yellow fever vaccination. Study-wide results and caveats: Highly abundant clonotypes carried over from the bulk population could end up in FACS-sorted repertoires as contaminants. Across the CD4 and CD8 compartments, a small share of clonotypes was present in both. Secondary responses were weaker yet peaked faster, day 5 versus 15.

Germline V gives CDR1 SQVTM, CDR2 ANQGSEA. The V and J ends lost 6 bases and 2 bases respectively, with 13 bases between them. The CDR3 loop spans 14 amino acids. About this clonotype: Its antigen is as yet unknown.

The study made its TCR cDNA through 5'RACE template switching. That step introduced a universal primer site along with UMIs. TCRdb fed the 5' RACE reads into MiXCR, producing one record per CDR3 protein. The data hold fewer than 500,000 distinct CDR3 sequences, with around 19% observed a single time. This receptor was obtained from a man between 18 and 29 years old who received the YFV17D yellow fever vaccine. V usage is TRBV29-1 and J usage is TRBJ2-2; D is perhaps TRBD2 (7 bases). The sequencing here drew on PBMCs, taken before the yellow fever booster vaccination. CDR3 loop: CSVTRGANTGELFF. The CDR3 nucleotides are TGCAGCGTAACACGGGGGGCTAACACCGGGGAGCTGTTTTTT.